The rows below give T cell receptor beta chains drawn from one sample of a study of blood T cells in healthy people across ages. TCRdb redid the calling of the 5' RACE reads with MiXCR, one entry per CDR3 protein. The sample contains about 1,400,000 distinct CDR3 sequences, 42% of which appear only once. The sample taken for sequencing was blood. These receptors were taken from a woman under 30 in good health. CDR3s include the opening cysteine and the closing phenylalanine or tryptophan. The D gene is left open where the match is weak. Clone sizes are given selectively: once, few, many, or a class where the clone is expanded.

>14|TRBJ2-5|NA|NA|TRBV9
CASSAIGGMETQYF
TGTGCCAGCAGCGCAATCGGAGGGATGGAGACCCAGTACTTC
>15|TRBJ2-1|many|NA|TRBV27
CASSLGPTGINEQFF
TGTGCCAGCAGTCTTGGACCGACCGGGATCAATGAGCAGTTCTTC
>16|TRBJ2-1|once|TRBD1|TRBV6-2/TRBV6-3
CASSPVSRTGGGEQFF
TGTGCCAGCAGCCCCGTTTCTCGGACAGGGGGGGGGGAGCAGTTCTTC
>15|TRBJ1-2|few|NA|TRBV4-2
CASSQEEGFYYGYTF
TGTGCCAGCAGCCAAGAGGAGGGGTTTTACTATGGCTACACCTTC
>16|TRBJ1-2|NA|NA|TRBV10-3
CAISDLTSAGAGGYTF
TGTGCCATCAGTGACCTAACGAGCGCGGGGGCGGGTGGCTACACCTTC
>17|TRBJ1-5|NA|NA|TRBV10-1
CASIGARGERSNQPQHF
TGCGCCAGCATAGGGGCTAGAGGGGAGCGTAGCAATCAGCCCCAGCATTTT
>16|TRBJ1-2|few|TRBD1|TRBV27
CASSIQHPTGGYGYTF
TGTGCCAGCAGTATACAGCACCCGACAGGGGGTTATGGCTACACCTTC
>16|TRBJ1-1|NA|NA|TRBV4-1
CASRMGRGAQSTEAFF
TGCGCCAGCAGGATGGGACGGGGGGCGCAAAGCACTGAAGCTTTCTTT
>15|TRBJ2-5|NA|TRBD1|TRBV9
CASSARQGAWETQYF
TGTGCCAGCAGCGCCAGACAGGGGGCTTGGGAGACCCAGTACTTC
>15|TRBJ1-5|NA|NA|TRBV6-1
CASTAQGQSNQPQHF
TGTGCCAGCACCGCCCAGGGTCAAAGCAATCAGCCCCAGCATTTT
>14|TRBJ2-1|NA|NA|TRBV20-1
CSASSISSYNEQFF
TGCAGTGCCTCTAGTATCAGCTCCTACAATGAGCAGTTCTTC
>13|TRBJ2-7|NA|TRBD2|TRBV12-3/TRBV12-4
CASSESGGPEQYF
TGTGCCAGTAGCGAGTCGGGAGGGCCGGAGCAGTACTTC
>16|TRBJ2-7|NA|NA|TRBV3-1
CTSSRRMNSNVDEQYF
TGTACCAGCAGCCGTCGGATGAACTCGAATGTCGACGAGCAGTACTTC
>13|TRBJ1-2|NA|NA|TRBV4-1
CASSQVDIYGYTF
TGCGCCAGCAGCCAAGTCGACATCTATGGCTACACCTTC
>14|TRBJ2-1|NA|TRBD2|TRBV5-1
CASSFTGTSNEQFF
TGCGCCAGCAGCTTTACAGGGACTAGCAATGAGCAGTTCTTC
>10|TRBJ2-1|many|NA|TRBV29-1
CSVEVGEQFF
TGCAGCGTTGAAGTGGGTGAGCAGTTCTTC
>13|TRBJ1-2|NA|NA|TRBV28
CASSSPQGPGYTF
TGTGCCAGCAGTTCCCCCCAGGGCCCTGGCTACACCTTC
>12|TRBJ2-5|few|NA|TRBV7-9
CASSLISGTQYF
TGTGCCAGCAGCTTAATTTCTGGGACCCAGTACTTC
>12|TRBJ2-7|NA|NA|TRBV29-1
CSVGTVDYEQYF
TGCAGCGTTGGGACAGTGGACTACGAGCAGTACTTC
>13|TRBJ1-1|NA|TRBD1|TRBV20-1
CSARSRQGVEAFF
TGCAGTGCTAGATCCCGACAGGGGGTTGAAGCTTTCTTT
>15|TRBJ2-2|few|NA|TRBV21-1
CASSRVKACGGELFF
TGTGCCAGCAGCCGGGTAAAGGCGTGCGGCGGGGAGCTGTTTTTT
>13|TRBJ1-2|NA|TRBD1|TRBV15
CATQTGASYGYTF
TGTGCCACTCAGACAGGGGCATCCTATGGCTACACCTTC
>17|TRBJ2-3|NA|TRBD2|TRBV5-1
CASSPRLAGGPGDTQYF
TGCGCCAGCAGCCCAAGACTAGCGGGAGGGCCAGGGGATACGCAGTATTTT
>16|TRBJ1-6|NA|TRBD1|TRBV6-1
CASSEMGQGGNSPLHF
TGTGCCAGCAGTGAGATGGGACAGGGAGGAAATTCACCCCTCCACTTT
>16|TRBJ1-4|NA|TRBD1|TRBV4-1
CAAGTAVERINEKLFF
TGCGCCGCTGGGACAGCGGTAGAACGGATTAATGAAAAACTGTTTTTT
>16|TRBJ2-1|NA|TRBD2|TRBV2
CASSLKLAGVANEQFF
TGTGCCAGCTCCCTAAAACTAGCGGGAGTAGCCAATGAGCAGTTCTTC
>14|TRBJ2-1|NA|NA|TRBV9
CASSSSGLNNEQFF
TGTGCCAGCAGCAGTAGCGGTCTGAACAATGAGCAGTTCTTC
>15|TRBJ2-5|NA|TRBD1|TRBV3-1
CASSPSWTGEETQYF
TGTGCCAGCAGCCCATCCTGGACAGGGGAAGAGACCCAGTACTTC
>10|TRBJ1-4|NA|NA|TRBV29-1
CSVEAGKLFF
TGCAGCGTTGAGGCCGGAAAACTGTTTTTT
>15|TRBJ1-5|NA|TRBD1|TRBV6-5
CASSQDRAGNQPQHF
TGTGCCAGCAGTCAAGACAGGGCCGGCAATCAGCCCCAGCATTTT
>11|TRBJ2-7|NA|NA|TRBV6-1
CASKELYEQYF
TGTGCCAGCAAAGAGCTTTACGAGCAGTACTTC
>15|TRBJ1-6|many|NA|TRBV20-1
CSAVGAGSYNSPLHF
TGCAGTGCTGTGGGGGCAGGGTCCTATAATTCACCCCTCCACTTT
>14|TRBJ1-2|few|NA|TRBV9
CASDKRGENYGYTF
TGTGCCAGCGATAAGAGGGGGGAGAACTATGGCTACACCTTC
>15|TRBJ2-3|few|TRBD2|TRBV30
CAWSVGSGETDTQYF
TGTGCCTGGAGTGTAGGTAGCGGGGAGACAGATACGCAGTATTTT
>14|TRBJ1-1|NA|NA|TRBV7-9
CASIQGFGNTEAFF
TGTGCCAGCATCCAGGGGTTTGGGAACACTGAAGCTTTCTTT